This T cell receptor (beta chain) emerged from a study of identical twins. General study results and limits: For out-of-frame alpha sequences shared by twins, low generation probability was in excess.

As to this clonotype: The antigen remains undetermined.

TCRdb fed the 5' RACE reads into MiXCR, producing one record per CDR3 protein. This table holds 700,000 or so distinct CDR3 sequences, 8.5% to 9% found once. Each donor (without exception) was a healthy Caucasian. Germline V CDR1 and CDR2: SEHNR, FQNEAQ (reference sequence). Germline trimming cut 1 base from V and 3 bases from J; bases unmatched to any gene: 7. The CDR3 is made up of 17 amino acids. The data also belong to a second study, concerning yellow fever vaccine responses in identical twins. That paper states: On the reported evidence, twins' vaccine T cell responses seemed partly convergent and partly personalized.

Source material: PBMCs. The TCR sequence derives from a woman between 18 and 29 years old in good health. J is TRBJ2-1 and V is TRBV7-9, with 9 bases that match TRBD2. The CDR3 DNA reads as TGTGCCAGCAGCTTAGTAGGTGGCGGGAGGGGCTACAATGAGCAGTTCTTC. Amino acid sequence: CASSLVGGGRGYNEQFF.